The entry below describes one T cell receptor (beta chain). The antigen is undetermined. Sequencing was performed with immunoSEQ multiplex PCR; in TCRdb, only in-frame clones are kept and a portion is missing. The repertoire holds approximately 65,000 clones, approximately 90% seen once, with around an eighth in the top ten. This CDR3 comprises 15 residues. Germline-derived CDR1 and CDR2 are MDHEN and SYDVKM. Trimming took 2 bases from V and 0 from J, leaving 11 bases between them. The source of the sample is a study of PD-1 blockade in classical Hodgkin lymphoma. General study points: Lower baseline TCR diversity was reported for newly diagnosed patients than for healthy donors.

Autologous stem cell transplantation was followed by relapse in every patient, and brentuximab vedotin exposure varied. The sequence derives from a human donor with classical Hodgkin lymphoma. The chain is built from TRBV28 and TRBJ2-7; perhaps TRBD2 as D (5 bases). The sample in question was peripheral blood mononuclear cells (PBMCs), obtained at baseline. CDR3: CASSLRGYGSYEQYF. CDR3 coding DNA: TGTGCCAGCAGTTTAAGAGGGTACGGCTCCTACGAGCAGTACTTC.